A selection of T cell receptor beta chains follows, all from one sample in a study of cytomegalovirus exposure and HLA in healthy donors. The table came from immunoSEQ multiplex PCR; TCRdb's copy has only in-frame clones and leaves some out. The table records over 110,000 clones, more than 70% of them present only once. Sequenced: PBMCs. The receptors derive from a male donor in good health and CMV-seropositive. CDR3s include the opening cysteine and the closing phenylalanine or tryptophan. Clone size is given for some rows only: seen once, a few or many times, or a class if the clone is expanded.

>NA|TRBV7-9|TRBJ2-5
CASSATLAGGPAETQYF
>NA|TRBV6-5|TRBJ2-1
CASSPSGLGNEQFF
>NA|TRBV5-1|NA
CASSLRPPSLAVHYEQYF
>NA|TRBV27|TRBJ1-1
CASSLAGVNTEAFF
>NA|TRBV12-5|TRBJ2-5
CASGLFSPGTGVAETQYF
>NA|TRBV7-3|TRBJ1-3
CASSFSGDSGNTIYF
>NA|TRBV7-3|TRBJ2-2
CASSSSPLNTGELFF
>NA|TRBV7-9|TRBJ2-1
CASSPFTSGRALEQFF
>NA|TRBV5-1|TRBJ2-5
CASSTGDWAETQYF
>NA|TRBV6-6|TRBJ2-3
CASQRGPVDTQYF
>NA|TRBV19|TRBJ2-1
CASQTSGTYNEQFF
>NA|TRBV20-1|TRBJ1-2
CSAISNYGYTF
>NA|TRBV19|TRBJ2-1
CASVAGDYNEQFF
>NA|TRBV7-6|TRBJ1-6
CASSLGGSQYPPLHF
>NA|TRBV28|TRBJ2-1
CASSGTVYNEQFF
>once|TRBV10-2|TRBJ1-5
CASSESHNQPQHF
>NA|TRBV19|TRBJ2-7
CASATGGSYEQYF
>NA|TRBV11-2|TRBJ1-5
CASSLDSGSQPQHF
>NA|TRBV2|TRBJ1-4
CASRGGLSNEKLFF
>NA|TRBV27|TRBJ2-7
CASSRGYEQYF
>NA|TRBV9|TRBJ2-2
CASSTVKPGLAPNTGELFF
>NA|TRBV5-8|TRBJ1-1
CASSSRRTNTEAFF
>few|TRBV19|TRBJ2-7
CASSITGNYEQYF
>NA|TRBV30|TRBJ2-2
CAWSMARNTGELFF
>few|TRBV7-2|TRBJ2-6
CASSERTGSGANVLTF
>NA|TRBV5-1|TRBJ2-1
CASSLASGGNEYNEQFF
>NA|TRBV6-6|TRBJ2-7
CASSTSGSFYEQYF
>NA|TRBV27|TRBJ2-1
CASSLGVFNEQFF
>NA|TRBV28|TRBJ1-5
CASSLQGARSNQPQHF
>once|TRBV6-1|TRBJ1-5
CASSTGTDSNQPQHF
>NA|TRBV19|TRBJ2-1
CASSTPLAGHYNEQFF
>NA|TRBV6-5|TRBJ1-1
CASSYVRGYAGEAFF
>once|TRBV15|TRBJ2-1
CATSRGDTSYNEQFF
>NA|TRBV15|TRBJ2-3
CATSRVRIDTQYF
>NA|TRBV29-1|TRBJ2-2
CSVASAGGRGGELFF
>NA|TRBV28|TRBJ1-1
CASSFGQGTSWNTEAFF
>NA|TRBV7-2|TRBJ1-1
CASSNRGTEAFF
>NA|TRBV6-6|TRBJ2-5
CASSYGQGLETQYF
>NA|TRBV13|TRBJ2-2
CASSPPLAGGTGELFF
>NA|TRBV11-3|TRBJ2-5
CASSPGLAGRGETQYF
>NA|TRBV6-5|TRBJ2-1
CASIGGNEQFF
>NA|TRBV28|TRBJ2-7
CASRGSGRPRYEQYF
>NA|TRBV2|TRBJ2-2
CASNLAGSNTGELFF
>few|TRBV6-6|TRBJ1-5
CASSLQNQPQHF
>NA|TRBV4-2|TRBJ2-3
CASSPLNFTSGERSTDTQYF
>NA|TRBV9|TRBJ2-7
CASSVATTGSEQYF
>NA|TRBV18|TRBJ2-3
CASSPPGVADTQYF
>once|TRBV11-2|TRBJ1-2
CASSLIARDHNGYTF
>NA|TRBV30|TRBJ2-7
CAWGQGWSYEQYF
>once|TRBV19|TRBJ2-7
CASSEGFEQYF
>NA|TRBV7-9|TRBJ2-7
CASSLGQGAYRNEQYF
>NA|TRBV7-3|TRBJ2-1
CASSLDRGTYNEQFF
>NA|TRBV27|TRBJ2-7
CASSLTGSYEQYF